This TCR beta chain is from a study of a mutant IDH1 vaccine in newly diagnosed glioma. Study-level information: Vaccinations were initiated 4-6 weeks following radiotherapy alone, or were given together with temozolomide cycles. Before enrollment, patients got radiotherapy alone, temozolomide alone, or mostly the combination.

Comments on this clone: Its specificity is not known.

Sequencing was performed with immunoSEQ multiplex PCR; in TCRdb, only in-frame clones are kept and a portion is missing. The profile shows tens of thousands of clones, approximately 76% of them singletons. Time point denoted: week 23, last vaccination. Every vaccine dose comprised 300 ug of mutant IDH1 20-mer peptide plus topical imiquimod. Each tumor in the donors was a new WHO grade 3 or 4 astrocytoma, IDH1-mutant and ATRX-lost. The CDR3 is made up of 18 amino acids. Germline V gives CDR1 SGHRS, CDR2 YFSETQ. The trim removed 0 bases at V and 0 bases at J, leaving 10 bases unmatched. This specimen was PBMCs, taken from a glioma patient whose treatment included an IDH1 peptide vaccine. V usage is TRBV5-1 and J usage is TRBJ2-7; 9 bases align to TRBD2. This TCR derives from a man aged 50-59 years with glioma. In DNA form, the CDR3 reads TGCGCCAGCAGCTTGGCGGTAGCGGGGGACCAAATCTCCTACGAGCAGTACTTC. Protein: CASSLAVAGDQISYEQYF.